Each of the 5 T cell receptor beta chains below was sequenced from the same sample in a study of blood T cell repertoires in COVID-19. Assay: immunoSEQ multiplex PCR; the TCRdb copy retains only in-frame clones and omits some. The table lists 130,000 or so clones, about 80% of them singletons. The sample taken for sequencing was PBMCs or T cells enriched from blood (not recorded which). The receptor set was obtained from a man between 50 and 59 years old who had recovered from COVID-19.

This rearrangement joins TRBV9 to TRBJ2-3; a possible D gene is TRBD1 (5 bases). Germline assignment: CDR1 SGDLS and CDR2 YYNGEE. This CDR3 is built from 15 residues. Deletions cut 1 base from V and 3 bases from J, with 12 bases between. In nucleotides, the CDR3 is TGTGCCAGCAGCGTACATGGTGCAGGGACAGATACGCAGTATTTT. It is translated as CASSVHGAGTDTQYF. Full variable domain (missing parts from reference TRBV9 and TRBJ2-3): DSGVTQTPKHLITATGQRVTLRCSPRSGDLSVYWYQQSLDQGLQFLIQYYNGEERAKGNILERFSAQQFPDLHSELNLSSLELGDSALYFCASSVHGAGTDTQYFGPGTRLTVL.

The gene calls are TRBV30 and TRBJ1-5, with D perhaps TRBD1 (6 bases). V was cut by 1 base and J by 2 bases, with 12 bases left in between. Germline V gene lookup returns CDR1 GTSNPN and CDR2 SVGIG (reference sequence). The CDR3 extends over 15 amino acids. CDR3 protein: CAWSGGGSGNQPQHF. The DNA for the CDR3 is TGTGCCTGGAGTGGGGGGGGCTCGGGCAATCAGCCCCAGCATTTT.

V gene TRBV10-2 combines with J gene TRBJ2-7; a weak D match, TRBD2 (5 bases). V lost 3 bases to trimming and J lost 12 bases, with 15 bases between them. Per the germline V gene, CDR1 is WSHSY and CDR2 is SAAADI. The CDR3 covers 12 residues. The CDR3 nucleotides read TGCGCCAGCAGTGATCTGAGGGCGGTCCTGTACTTC. Translation gives CASSDLRAVLYF.

This chain links TRBV4-1 with TRBJ1-1; the match to TRBD1 covers 7 bases. Trimming at V came to 0 bases and at J to 1 base, leaving 5 bases not matched to a gene. The CDR3 extends over 16 amino acids. Germline assignment: CDR1 MGHRA and CDR2 YSYEKL. The CDR3 DNA reads as TGCGCCAGCAGCCAAGAAAAGAGACAGGGGAACACTGAAGCTTTCTTT. Translation: CASSQEKRQGNTEAFF.

This clone occurred once. The J gene is TRBJ2-5, the V gene TRBV5-1; TRBD2 agrees at 7 bases. There are 15 residues in the CDR3. Germline V CDR1 and CDR2: SGHRS, YFSETQ. The V and J ends lost 2 bases and 2 bases, in that order; junction bases with no gene match: 6. CDR3 sequence (DNA): TGCGCCAGCAGCTTCCAGCGGGGAAAACAAGAGACCCAGTACTTC. Its protein product is CASSFQRGKQETQYF.